Each of the 24 T cell receptor beta chains below was sequenced from the same sample in a study of B cell selection in AIRE deficiency. Sorted regulatory T cells were CD4-positive, CD25-high and CD127-low or negative. Some clones are missing from TCRdb's copy, which holds only in-frame ones; the method was immunoSEQ multiplex PCR. In the table there are 12,000 to 15,000 clones, around 93% of which are singletons. Input material: Tregs sorted from PBMCs. These receptors were collected from a human donor with AIRE deficiency.

This clone was detected only once. This chain connects TRBV27 to TRBJ2-7; 8 nucleotides align to TRBD1. CDR1 is MNHEY, CDR2 SMNVEV, per germline (reference sequence). J gave up 6 bases and V 5 bases, and 9 bases lay outside the gene matches. The CDR3 consists of 14 residues. CDR3 in DNA: TGTGCCAGCAGTAGCGGACAGGGCTGGGGCGAGCAGTACTTC. Its protein product is CASSSGQGWGEQYF.

The chain links TRBV27 to TRBJ2-1; D is ambiguous. V was shortened by 6 bases and J by 3 bases, with 12 bases between the two germline ends. This CDR3 has 14 residues. CDR1 MNHEY and CDR2 SMNVEV come from the germline V gene (reference sequence). CDR3 amino acids: CASRMFRDYNEQFF. CDR3 DNA: TGTGCCAGCAGGATGTTTAGGGACTACAATGAGCAGTTCTTC.

This chain connects TRBV29-1 to TRBJ2-7, with 8 positions matching TRBD2. This CDR3 region has 13 residues. Looked up from germline, CDR1 is SQVTM and CDR2 is ANQGSEA. The ends lost 4 bases at V and 2 bases at J; junction bases unmatched: 4. The DNA of the CDR3 is TGCAGCGTTGCCCGGGGGGGGACCTACGAGCAGTACTTC. This encodes CSVARGGTYEQYF.

In this sample, this clone turned up once. This sequence joins TRBV5-1 and TRBJ2-1, with a tentative D call TRBD2 (5 bases). Germline CDR1 is SGHRS and CDR2 is YFSETQ. This CDR3 is 17 amino acids long. The germline V and J ends were trimmed by 6 bases and 1 base, with 20 bases remaining between them. CDR3 coding DNA: TGCGCCAGCACCCTAATCTCCGGGATTCGATCCTACAATGAGCAGTTCTTC. Translating gives CASTLISGIRSYNEQFF.

This rearrangement joins TRBV18 to TRBJ2-7, with D perhaps TRBD1 (6 bases). V was shortened by 3 bases and J by 7 bases, with 19 bases between the two germline ends. The CDR3 totals 15 residues. The germline V gene encodes CDR1 KGHSH and CDR2 LQKENI. The CDR3 loop is CASSPVSDSWFEQYF. CDR3 DNA sequence: TGTGCCAGCTCACCCGTTTCGGACAGCTGGTTTGAGCAGTACTTC.

The chain uses TRBV27 and TRBJ1-2; maybe TRBD1 (5 bases). The CDR3 covers 14 residues. Per germline, CDR1 MNHEY and CDR2 SMNVEV (reference sequence). The ends were cut back, 2 bases at V and 4 bases at J, with 11 bases in the middle. CDR3 loop: CASSLTGLVYGYTF. CDR3 nucleotide sequence: TGTGCCAGCAGTTTAACGGGGCTGGTCTATGGCTACACCTTC.

In DNA, the CDR3 is TGTGCCAGCAGCGTAGCGGGCCAAGAGACCCAGTACTTC. Protein: CASSVAGQETQYF. The V and J genes are TRBV9 and TRBJ2-5; no definite D call. CDR1 is SGDLS, CDR2 YYNGEE, per germline. V was clipped by 0 bases and J by 1 base, with 4 bases between them. This CDR3 is 13 amino acids long.

CDR3 sequence reads: CASSQDLGREAFF. The CDR3, as DNA: TGCGCCAGCAGCCAAGATTTAGGGCGGGAAGCTTTCTTT. The chain is built from TRBV4-3 and TRBJ1-1; D is ambiguous. CDR3 length: 13 amino acids. Per germline, CDR1 LGHNA and CDR2 YSLEER. Trimming cost V 0 bases and J 8 bases, with 10 bases left between them.

This chain joins TRBV18 and TRBJ2-7, with D perhaps given as TRBD1 or TRBD2 (5 bases each). Germline V CDR1 and CDR2: KGHSH, LQKENI. The CDR3 consists of 14 residues. V lost 5 bases and J 2 bases, leaving 13 bases between the germline ends. CDR3 nucleotides: TGTGCCAGCTCATCTTCAGGGACCACCTACGAGCAGTACTTC. This translates into CASSSSGTTYEQYF.

The J gene is TRBJ1-3, the V gene TRBV12-5; 8 bases map to TRBD1. The CDR3 runs to 14 residues. The germline CDR1 and CDR2 sequences are LGHNT and FRNRAP. The junction had 5 bases not matched to a gene; V was cut back by 3 bases and J by 7 bases. The CDR3 here is CASGFGQGGNTIYF. In DNA, the CDR3 is TGTGCTAGTGGTTTCGGACAGGGAGGTAACACCATATATTTT.

This chain connects TRBV5-5 to TRBJ2-2, with D tentatively TRBD1 (6 bases). CDR1 and CDR2 from the germline V gene are SGHKS and YYEKEE (reference sequence). CDR3 length equals 15 residues. With 0 bases removed from V and 6 bases from J, the gap between germline ends came to 12 bases. The chain's CDR3 is CASSLDRARAGELFF. CDR3 sequence (DNA): TGTGCCAGCAGCTTGGACAGGGCGAGGGCCGGGGAGCTGTTTTTT.

This chain joins TRBV11-2 and TRBJ2-1, with 9 bases that match TRBD2. CDR1 is SGHAT and CDR2 is FQNNGV in the germline V gene. The CDR3 loop spans 15 amino acids. V lost 4 bases, J lost 5 bases, and 6 bases stayed unmatched. CDR3 sequence reads: CASSSPGLAHNEQFF. The CDR3 DNA is TGTGCCAGCAGCTCGCCGGGACTAGCCCACAATGAGCAGTTCTTC.

This chain uses TRBV7-9 with TRBJ2-7; a possible D gene is TRBD2 (5 bases). Germline V gene sequence: CDR1 SEHNR, CDR2 FQNEAQ (reference sequence). V was clipped by 1 base and J by 5 bases, with 18 bases between them. The CDR3 is 16 amino acids. The DNA for the CDR3 is TGTGCCAGCAGCTTAGATCCCCCCGGGGATGGGGACGAGCAGTACTTC. This translates into CASSLDPPGDGDEQYF.

The rearrangement uses TRBV18 and TRBJ1-1, with TRBD1 identical over 7 bases. The CDR3 is made up of 14 amino acids. Unmatched junction bases numbered 6, after V lost 3 bases and J lost 5 bases. Germline-derived CDR1 and CDR2 are KGHSH and LQKENI. For the CDR3, the DNA is TGTGCCAGCTCACCCCGGACAGGAGGGACTGAAGCTTTCTTT. Amino acids: CASSPRTGGTEAFF.

The genes are TRBV5-5 and TRBJ2-7; the D gene could be TRBD1 or TRBD2 (5 bases each). Germline V lookup: CDR1 SGHKS, CDR2 YYEKEE (reference sequence). This CDR3 contains 15 residues. Trimming took off 2 bases at V and 2 bases at J, with 14 bases between the two ends. This chain's CDR3 is CASSLVGGGTYEQYF. The CDR3 coding sequence is TGTGCCAGCAGCTTAGTGGGTGGGGGAACCTACGAGCAGTACTTC.

The rearrangement uses TRBV2 and TRBJ2-1; D ambiguous. V was shortened by 6 bases and J by 4 bases, with 13 bases between the two germline ends. In germline, CDR1 is SNHLY, CDR2 FYNNEI. The CDR3 extends over 14 amino acids. The CDR3 here is CASREREAYNEQFF. CDR3 DNA: TGTGCCAGCAGGGAGCGAGAAGCGTACAATGAGCAGTTCTTC.

This sequence joins TRBV7-2 and TRBJ1-2; TRBD1 matches 8 bases. Per the germline V gene, CDR1 is SGHTA and CDR2 is FQGNSA. The trim removed 0 bases at V and 4 bases at J, leaving 7 bases unmatched. This CDR3 region has 16 residues. CDR3 amino acids: CASSLARQGLGYGYTF. The CDR3 DNA sequence: TGTGCCAGCAGCTTAGCGCGACAGGGGTTGGGCTATGGCTACACCTTC.

The rearrangement uses TRBV10-3 and TRBJ2-7; TRBD1 matches 11 bases. The CDR3 has 12 amino acids. Germline loops: CDR1 ENHRY, CDR2 SYGVKD. The ends lost 10 bases at V and 5 bases at J; junction bases unmatched: 4. The CDR3 DNA is TGTGCCACTTGGACAGGGGGCCACGAGCAGTACTTC. Protein product: CATWTGGHEQYF.

This chain links TRBV7-8 with TRBJ2-7; a possible D gene is TRBD1 (6 bases). With 5 bases removed from V and 6 bases from J, the gap between germline ends came to 17 bases. Germline CDR1 SGHVS, CDR2 FQNEAQ. The CDR3 extends over 14 amino acids. The CDR3 loop reads CASSGGRGPSEQYF. The CDR3 coding sequence is TGTGCCAGCAGCGGGGGCAGAGGGCCCTCCGAGCAGTACTTC.

The chain has TRBV7-9 and TRBJ2-1, with D tentatively TRBD2 (5 bases). The CDR3 totals 15 residues. V was shortened by 4 bases and J by 8 bases, with 18 bases between the two germline ends. Germline CDR1 SEHNR, CDR2 FQNEAQ (reference sequence). The CDR3 spells CASSSFGLAEDEQFF. CDR3 in DNA: TGTGCCAGCAGCTCCTTCGGACTGGCTGAAGATGAGCAGTTCTTC.

The CDR3 loop is CASSHGTGSYEQYF. The CDR3 DNA sequence: TGTGCCAGCTCGCACGGGACAGGGTCCTACGAGCAGTACTTC. The chain employs TRBV18 and TRBJ2-7, with 9 bases matching TRBD1. Trimming at V came to 6 bases and at J to 1 base, leaving 4 bases not matched to a gene. The CDR3 consists of 14 residues. From germline, CDR1 is KGHSH and CDR2 LQKENI. The whole variable domain, remainder taken from reference TRBV18 and TRBJ2-7, is NAGVMQNPRHLVRRRGQEARLRCSPMKGHSHVYWYRQLPEEGLKFMVYLQKENIIDESGMPKERFSAEFPKEGPSILRIQQVVRGDSAAYFCASSHGTGSYEQYFGPGTRLTVT.

The chain employs TRBV7-9 and TRBJ2-7, with TRBD2 as a possible D gene (5 bases). Trimming shortened V by 5 bases and J by 0 bases, and 5 bases separated the two germline ends. In germline, CDR1 is SEHNR, CDR2 FQNEAQ (reference sequence). This CDR3 has 12 amino acids. CDR3: CASSRGSYEQYF. For the CDR3, the DNA is TGTGCCAGCAGCCGGGGCTCCTACGAGCAGTACTTC.

This clone has only one observation. The chain is built from TRBV7-9 and TRBJ2-1; TRBD2 agrees at 14 bases. Per germline, CDR1 SEHNR and CDR2 FQNEAQ (reference sequence). Unmatched junction bases numbered 11, after V lost 4 bases and J lost 9 bases. This CDR3 contains 17 residues. The CDR3 DNA reads as TGTGCCAGCAGCTCCCGGGGGACTAGCGGGAGACATGGTGAGCAGTTCTTC. Protein: CASSSRGTSGRHGEQFF.

J is TRBJ2-4 and V is TRBV6-5; tentatively, D is TRBD1 (5 bases). The germline gives CDR1 MNHEY, CDR2 SVGAGI. Trimming pared 5 bases from V and 0 bases from J, leaving 11 bases between. This CDR3 has 15 residues. CDR3: CASSQGALAKNIQYF. CDR3 bases: TGTGCCAGCAGTCAGGGCGCTCTAGCCAAAAACATTCAGTACTTC.